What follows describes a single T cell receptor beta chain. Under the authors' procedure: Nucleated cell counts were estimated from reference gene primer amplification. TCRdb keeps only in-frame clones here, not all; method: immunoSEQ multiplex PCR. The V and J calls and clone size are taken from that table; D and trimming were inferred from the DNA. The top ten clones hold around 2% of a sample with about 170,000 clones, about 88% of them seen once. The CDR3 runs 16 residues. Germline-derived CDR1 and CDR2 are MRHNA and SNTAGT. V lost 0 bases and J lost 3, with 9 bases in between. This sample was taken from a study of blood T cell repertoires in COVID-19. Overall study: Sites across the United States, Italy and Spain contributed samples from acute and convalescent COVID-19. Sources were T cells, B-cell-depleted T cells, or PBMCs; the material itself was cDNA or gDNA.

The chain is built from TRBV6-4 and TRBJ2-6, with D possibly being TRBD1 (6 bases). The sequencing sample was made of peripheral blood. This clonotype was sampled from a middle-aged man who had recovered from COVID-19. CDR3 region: CASSDSQGRGANVLTF. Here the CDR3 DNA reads TGTGCCAGCAGTGACTCTCAGGGGCGTGGGGCCAACGTCCTGACTTTC.